This passage covers 15 T cell receptor beta chains from one sample sequenced in a study of T cell repertoires in cytomegalovirus infection. TCRdb analysed the reads with MiXCR anew, one entry per CDR3 protein. The repertoire holds 700,000 to 850,000 distinct CDR3 sequences, with 30% to 35% as singletons. Their antigens remain unidentified. The material sequenced was cultured CD8+ T cells from PBMCs, taken from culture after CMV antigen stimulation. The receptors derive from a human donor in good health (CMV status not recorded). Some clones in this sample may be carry-over from other donors' samples.

The gene calls are TRBV20-1 and TRBJ2-1; possibly TRBD1 for D (5 bases). Germline V gives CDR1 DFQATT, CDR2 SNEGSKA (reference sequence). The CDR3 sequence is 15 residues long. V lost 5 bases, J lost 2 bases, and 16 bases lay in between. The DNA of the CDR3 is TGCAGTGCTCGAGTACAGGCACACCCCTACAATGAGCAGTTCTTC. It is translated as CSARVQAHPYNEQFF.

This clonotype was observed a handful of times. The chain uses TRBV14 and TRBJ2-1; 12 nucleotides agree with TRBD2. The CDR3 length is 18 residues. V gave up 7 bases and J gave up 8 bases; unmatched junction bases: 18. Germline assignment: CDR1 SGHDN and CDR2 FVKESK. CDR3 DNA sequence: TGTGCCAGCACACGGACTAGCGGGGTCGCGAGTACCTTGGATGAGCAGTTCTTC. Translation gives CASTRTSGVASTLDEQFF.

This clonotype was picked up many times. The genes are TRBV7-9 and TRBJ2-1; 12 positions agree with TRBD2. The CDR3 is 15 residues long. Per germline, CDR1 SEHNR and CDR2 FQNEAQ (reference sequence). V lost 5 bases and J lost 8; bases outside the gene matches: 7. The CDR3 bases are TGTGCCAGCAGCCAACTAGCGGGGGGTATAGATGAGCAGTTCTTC. Translating gives CASSQLAGGIDEQFF. Full variable domain (rest looked up from reference TRBV7-9 and TRBJ2-1): DTGVSQNPRHKITKRGQNVTFRCDPISEHNRLYWYRQTLGQGPEFLTYFQNEAQLEKSRLLSDRFSAERPKGSFSTLEIQRTEQGDSAMYLCASSQLAGGIDEQFFGPGTRLTVL.

V and J are TRBV28 and TRBJ2-5, with D tentatively TRBD2 (6 bases). Trimming left V 5 bases short and J 5 bases short, with 18 bases between. This CDR3 is 15 amino acids long. Germline CDR1 is MDHEN and CDR2 is SYDVKM. The CDR3 bases are TGTGCCAGCAGTCTCGGGACTCGGAGGGCGGAGACCCAGTACTTC. It codes for CASSLGTRRAETQYF.

This clonotype was seen a handful of times. The rearrangement joins TRBV11-3 to TRBJ2-1; TRBD1 is a possible D gene (6 bases). Germline values: CDR1 SGHNT, CDR2 YENEEA. CDR3 length: 13 amino acids. V shed 5 bases and J shed 8 bases, with 13 bases lying between them. Here the CDR3 reads CASSLRGSYEQFF. Here the CDR3 DNA reads TGTGCCAGCAGCCTCAGGGGTAGTTATGAGCAGTTCTTC.

This rearrangement joins TRBV27 to TRBJ2-7; D gene uncertain. V gave up 0 bases and J gave up 3 bases, with 9 bases separating them. The CDR3 runs to 14 residues. Germline-derived CDR1 and CDR2 are MNHEY and SMNVEV (reference sequence). The CDR3 DNA follows: TGTGCCAGCAGTTTATCGGCCCCGAACTACGAGCAGTACTTC. Protein product: CASSLSAPNYEQYF.

Only one count was recorded for this clonotype. V and J are TRBV6-5 and TRBJ1-2, with a possible D match to TRBD1 (6 bases). The CDR3 has 14 amino acids. Trimming took off 4 bases at V and 7 bases at J, with 16 bases between the two ends. CDR1 and CDR2 from the germline V gene are MNHEY and SVGAGI. This CDR3 reads CASSSTGDPTGYTF. The CDR3, as DNA: TGTGCCAGCAGTTCGACAGGAGATCCCACTGGCTACACCTTC.

The rearrangement links TRBV4-3 to TRBJ1-6, with TRBD1 matching over 11 bases. The V gene end was trimmed by 2 bases and the J gene end by 5 bases; junction bases not matched to a gene: 8. Germline CDR1 LGHNA, CDR2 YSLEER. The CDR3 covers 18 residues. CDR3 coding DNA: TGCGCCAGCAGCCAAAATGGACCGGGACAGGGGGATAATTCACCCCTCCACTTT. It encodes CASSQNGPGQGDNSPLHF.

CDR3: CASRDAKSSYNSPLHF. The CDR3 DNA reads TGTGCCAGCAGGGATGCTAAAAGCTCCTATAATTCACCCCTCCACTTT. The chain joins TRBV6-1 to TRBJ1-6, with D hard to call. Between the trimmed V and J ends, which lost 6 bases and 0 bases, there was a span of 12 bases. Per the germline V gene, CDR1 is MNHNS and CDR2 is SASEGT. There are 16 residues in the CDR3.

This clonotype has at least ten counts. This chain joins TRBV6-1 and TRBJ2-7; D gene unclear. Germline CDR1 and CDR2: MNHNS and SASEGT. This CDR3 spans 17 amino acids. Trimming shortened V by 2 bases and J by 4 bases, and 21 bases separated the two germline ends. The CDR3 reads CASSENGRSRGEYEQYF. As DNA, the CDR3 is TGTGCCAGCAGTGAAAACGGTCGGAGCCGCGGCGAATACGAGCAGTACTTC.

This clonotype was picked up a small number of times. The chain couples TRBV28 to TRBJ2-1; D tentatively fits TRBD1 or TRBD2 (6 bases each). CDR3 length: 12 amino acids. The germline gives CDR1 MDHEN, CDR2 SYDVKM. With 5 bases removed from V and 12 bases from J, the gap between germline ends came to 14 bases. The CDR3 region has the DNA TGTGCCAGCAGTAACCCGGGGGCAGGGCAGTTCTTC. It specifies CASSNPGAGQFF.

This clonotype showed up just once. A read error may explain this, as a much larger clone is one base away. The V gene is TRBV12-3 or TRBV12-4, the J gene TRBJ1-6; D is perhaps TRBD1 (5 bases). V was shortened by 3 bases and J by 6 bases, with 12 bases between the two germline ends. The CDR3 is made up of 15 amino acids. The CDR3 protein is CASSFAGTTNSPLHF. CDR3 nucleotide sequence: TGTGCCAGCAGTTTCGCAGGGACGACTAATTCACCCCTCCACTTT.

The chain recombines TRBV7-9 with TRBJ2-2; 11 bases are a match to TRBD1. The germline gives CDR1 SEHNR, CDR2 FQNEAQ (reference sequence). CDR3 size: 18 residues. V shed 8 bases, J shed 6 bases, and the junction held 17 bases outside the gene matches. CDR3 coding DNA: TGTGCCAGCCGACGGGACAGGGGGAGGAGGATAAAGGCCGGGGAGCTGTTTTTT. Its translation is CASRRDRGRRIKAGELFF.

Of note for this clonotype: A much bigger clone sits one base away, suggesting this may be a read error. The chain uses TRBV19 and TRBJ1-5; D is unclear. This CDR3 spans 16 amino acids. Germline V gene sequence: CDR1 LNHDA, CDR2 SQIVND (reference sequence). This CDR3 reads CASTKGDIPSKQPQHF. CDR3 nucleotides: TGTGCCAGTACTAAAGGAGACATCCCTAGCAAACAGCCCCAGCATTTT.

As for this clonotype: A much larger clone is a single base away; this may be a read error. The V and J genes are TRBV6-2 or TRBV6-3 and TRBJ1-2, with D unresolved. The CDR3 is 13 residues long. Germline CDR1 MNHEY, CDR2 SVGEGT. Trimming shortened V by 3 bases and J by 10 bases, and 15 bases separated the two germline ends. The CDR3 nucleotides read TGTGCCAGCAGTTATGGTTTGAGAAATGACTACACCTTC. Its protein product is CASSYGLRNDYTF.